Listed here are 17 T cell receptor beta chains from one sample, sequenced in a study of vaccination effects on CD4 cells after COVID-19. The method was immunoSEQ multiplex PCR; TCRdb's version includes in-frame clones alone and lacks a portion of them. Among over 25,000 clones listed, 80% to 90% were seen once. Sequencing was preceded by expansion of antigen-specific CD4+ T cells with viral peptide pools in the ViraFEST assay. Cultured cells yielded isolated CD4+ T cells after approximately nine days. Participants completed two doses of the BNT162b2 or mRNA-1273 vaccine. Their target antigens are unknown. Sequenced here: CD4+ T cells from PBMCs cultured with HCoV-NL63 spike peptides, sampled after COVID-19 vaccination. The receptors shown here come from a human donor who received a COVID-19 vaccine. Some clones in this sample may be carry-over from other donors' samples.

J is TRBJ2-3 and V is TRBV7-2; D might be TRBD2 (6 bases). Germline assignment: CDR1 SGHTA and CDR2 FQGNSA. Trimming pared 6 bases from V and 0 bases from J, leaving 10 bases between. The CDR3 covers 14 residues. The CDR3 sequence: CASRRGPSTDTQYF. The CDR3 DNA reads as TGTGCCAGCAGGCGGGGTCCTAGCACAGATACGCAGTATTTT.

There are a few counts of this clone. This chain joins TRBV7-9 and TRBJ1-2, with D perhaps TRBD1 (5 bases). The V and J ends lost 0 bases and 5 bases respectively, with 10 bases between them. The CDR3 is 14 residues long. Germline values: CDR1 SEHNR, CDR2 FQNEAQ (reference sequence). CDR3 in amino acids: CASSLAGLIYGYTF. CDR3 DNA: TGTGCCAGCAGCTTAGCGGGACTGATTTATGGCTACACCTTC.

J is TRBJ2-7 and V is TRBV6-5; 7 bases line up with TRBD1. Germline V gene sequence: CDR1 MNHEY, CDR2 SVGAGI. This CDR3 is built from 14 residues. Trimming took 5 bases from V and 1 from J; bases not matched to a gene: 5. The CDR3 nucleotides are TGTGCCAGCAGTAGGACAGGAACATCCTACGAGCAGTACGTC. Residues: CASSRTGTSYEQYV.

The chain joins TRBV2 to TRBJ1-5; D ambiguous. CDR1 and CDR2 from the germline V gene are SNHLY and FYNNEI. The CDR3 spans 15 residues. V was clipped by 4 bases and J by 2 bases, with 12 bases between them. The CDR3 DNA follows: TGTGCCAGCAGTGGAGGGTCAAACGGCAATCAGCCCCAGCATTTT. Residues: CASSGGSNGNQPQHF.

V is TRBV19 and J is TRBJ2-5; unclear D gene. This CDR3 is 16 amino acids long. The germline V and J ends were trimmed by 5 bases and 1 base, with 17 bases remaining between them. CDR1 is LNHDA, CDR2 SQIVND, per germline (reference sequence). The DNA of the CDR3 is TGTGCCAGTAGTCCAGGCCGATGGCAGACCCAAGAGACCCAGTACTTC. Protein sequence: CASSPGRWQTQETQYF.

J is TRBJ1-1 and V is TRBV27, with D perhaps TRBD1 (5 bases). CDR1 is MNHEY and CDR2 is SMNVEV in the germline V gene (reference sequence). The CDR3 is 16 residues long. V lost 4 bases and J lost 1, with 16 bases in between. The CDR3: CASSSNQQVTNTEAFF. In DNA form, the CDR3 reads TGTGCCAGCAGTTCCAATCAACAGGTGACGAACACTGAAGCTTTCTTT.

J is TRBJ1-3 and V is TRBV3-1 (or the pseudogene TRBV3-2); D is ambiguous. There are 14 residues in the CDR3. Germline V gene lookup returns CDR1 LGHDT and CDR2 YNNKEL (reference sequence). Trimming removed 6 bases from V and 2 bases from J, with 11 bases in between. DNA for the CDR3: TGTGCCAGCAGACCCCGGGATGCTGGAAACACCATATATTTT. Translation: CASRPRDAGNTIYF.

This clone was observed once. This rearrangement joins TRBV3-1 (or the pseudogene TRBV3-2) to TRBJ2-5, with D unclear. The CDR3 has 14 amino acids. V was cut by 0 bases and J by 6 bases, with 11 bases left in between. CDR1 is LGHDT and CDR2 is YNNKEL in the germline V gene (reference sequence). Here the CDR3 reads CASSQDLVRKTQYF. The CDR3 bases are TGTGCCAGCAGCCAAGATCTCGTTCGAAAGACCCAGTACTTC.

The chain joins TRBV19 to TRBJ2-2; no firm D call. This CDR3 spans 16 amino acids. The germline gives CDR1 LNHDA, CDR2 SQIVND (reference sequence). Deletions cut 6 bases from V and 4 bases from J, with 18 bases between. The CDR3 here is CASRKGTQTFTGELFF. Written as DNA, the CDR3 is TGTGCCAGTAGAAAGGGCACGCAAACATTCACCGGGGAGCTGTTTTTT.

The chain is built from TRBV28 and TRBJ2-7; a possible D gene is TRBD1 (6 bases). The germline gives CDR1 MDHEN, CDR2 SYDVKM. The CDR3 has 13 residues. Trimming left V 5 bases short and J 4 bases short, with 12 bases between. This chain's CDR3 is CASSPQDRYEQYV. The CDR3 nucleotides are TGTGCCAGCAGTCCCCAAGACAGGTACGAGCAGTACGTC.

This chain connects TRBV10-2 to TRBJ1-1; TRBD1 might be the D (5 bases). V was shortened by 6 bases and J by 5 bases, with 16 bases between the two germline ends. Per germline, CDR1 WSHSY and CDR2 SAAADI. The CDR3 is 14 residues long. The CDR3, as DNA: TGCGCCAGCAGCGAGCAGGGTCTGTGGACTGAAGCTTTCTTT. Amino acids: CASSEQGLWTEAFF.

The V and J genes are TRBV27 and TRBJ1-5; D is uncertain. The CDR3 length is 9 residues. Germline V lookup: CDR1 MNHEY, CDR2 SMNVEV (reference sequence). The V and J ends lost 11 bases and 6 bases respectively, with 5 bases between them. As DNA, the CDR3 is TGTGCCTCGGGTCAGCCCCAGCATTTT. Encoded protein: CASGQPQHF.

V is TRBV24-1 and J is TRBJ2-1, with TRBD1 as a possible D gene (6 bases). CDR1 is KGHDR, CDR2 SFDVKD, per germline. The CDR3 has 16 amino acids. V lost 4 bases and J 5 bases, leaving 17 bases between the germline ends. The CDR3 sequence: CATSDLRAGVNNEQFF. Here the CDR3 DNA reads TGTGCCACCAGTGACCTAAGGGCAGGGGTTAACAATGAGCAGTTCTTC.

Only one count was recorded for this clone. The V call is TRBV5-1, the J call TRBJ1-2; D unclear. Germline CDR1 is SGHRS and CDR2 is YFSETQ. The CDR3 is made up of 15 amino acids. Trimming took 0 bases from V and 2 from J, leaving 11 bases between them. The CDR3 sequence: CASSLGSGGNYGYTF. DNA for the CDR3: TGCGCCAGCAGCTTGGGGAGCGGTGGGAACTATGGCTACACCTTC.

The chain couples TRBV6-5 to TRBJ2-3; weak D call: TRBD2 (5 bases). The CDR3 is 12 residues long. V gave up 6 bases and J gave up 5 bases, with 9 bases separating them. The germline CDR1 and CDR2 sequences are MNHEY and SVGAGI. CDR3 coding DNA: TGTGCCAGCAGCCTACTAGAAGATACGCAGTATTTT. It is translated as CASSLLEDTQYF.

V gene TRBV11-2 combines with J gene TRBJ2-2; unclear D gene. From germline, CDR1 is SGHAT and CDR2 FQNNGV. Trimming cost V 6 bases and J 7 bases, with 18 bases left between them. The CDR3 has 15 amino acids. The chain's CDR3 is CASSPFGSNYGELFF. The DNA of the CDR3 is TGTGCCAGCAGTCCCTTTGGGTCGAATTACGGGGAGCTGTTTTTT.

This clone was picked up one time. This chain connects TRBV10-2 to TRBJ2-7; the match to TRBD2 covers 8 bases. The CDR3 is made up of 14 amino acids. V was pared by 4 bases and J by 2 bases, with 4 bases of the junction left unmatched. The germline V gene encodes CDR1 WSHSY and CDR2 SAAADI. The CDR3 region has the DNA TGCGCCAGCAGTGCGGGAGGGATAACCTACGAGCAGTACGTC. This encodes CASSAGGITYEQYV.